These 21 T cell receptor beta chains originate from one sample sequenced in a study of T cell repertoires in cytomegalovirus infection. TCRdb re-called the reads with MiXCR, one entry per CDR3 protein. The sample holds roughly 310,000 distinct CDR3 sequences, roughly a sixth seen once. Source material: PBMCs. The receptors here all came from a human donor in good health (CMV status not recorded). Some clones in this sample may be carry-over from other donors' samples.

This clonotype has more than one count but fewer than ten. The V call is TRBV7-3, the J call TRBJ2-1; D possibly corresponds to TRBD2 (6 bases). The ends were cut back, 3 bases at V and 3 bases at J, with 15 bases in the middle. The CDR3 totals 16 residues. Germline loops: CDR1 SGHTA, CDR2 FQGTGA. Here the CDR3 reads CASSFRGGGGYNEQFF. CDR3 sequence (DNA): TGTGCCAGCAGCTTCCGAGGTGGGGGAGGCTACAATGAGCAGTTCTTC.

The sample holds one count of this clonotype. CDR3 sequence (DNA): TGTGCCAGCAGTTTTGGGGGATTTAGCAATCAGCCCCAGCATTTT. Protein product: CASSFGGFSNQPQHF. The genes are TRBV12-3 or TRBV12-4 and TRBJ1-5; TRBD1 is a possible D gene (5 bases). Trimming stripped 3 bases from V and 0 bases from J, with 9 bases between. The CDR3 extends over 15 amino acids.

This clonotype was observed once. V is TRBV28 and J is TRBJ2-1; 8 bases are shared with TRBD1. CDR3 length equals 14 residues. J gave up 5 bases and V 7 bases, and 7 bases lay outside the gene matches. Germline CDR1 reads MDHEN; CDR2 reads SYDVKM. CDR3 DNA sequence: TGTGCCAGCATCACAGGGGGGAGCCACAATGAGCAGTTCTTC. Protein product: CASITGGSHNEQFF.

V and J are TRBV4-1 and TRBJ1-4; 8 bases fit TRBD1. Per germline, CDR1 MGHRA and CDR2 YSYEKL. CDR3 size: 15 residues. The junction had 3 bases not matched to a gene; V was cut back by 0 bases and J by 6 bases. The CDR3 spells CASSQDRQGYEKLFF. The CDR3 DNA is TGCGCCAGCAGCCAAGATAGACAGGGGTATGAAAAACTGTTTTTT.

CDR3 nucleotide sequence: TGCAGCGCCGAGGGTGGGGCCGGGGAGCTGTTTTTT. Residues: CSAEGGAGELFF. The chain couples TRBV29-1 to TRBJ2-2; D possibly corresponds to TRBD2 (5 bases). The V end was cut by 7 bases, the J end by 6 bases, with 12 bases between. Germline CDR1 is SQVTM and CDR2 is ANQGSEA. The length of the CDR3 is 12 residues.

This clonotype turned up a few times. The chain recombines TRBV11-2 with TRBJ2-1; 8 bases are a match to TRBD2. V lost 3 bases, J lost 12 bases, and 10 bases stayed unmatched. The CDR3 is made up of 14 amino acids. Germline V gives CDR1 SGHAT, CDR2 FQNNGV. In DNA form, the CDR3 reads TGTGCCAGCAGCTTCGGACTAGCCTCCTACTCGCAGTTCTTC. Translated, it gives CASSFGLASYSQFF. Based on the CDR3 plus reference TRBV11-2 and TRBJ2-1, the full variable domain is EAGVAQSPRYKIIEKRQSVAFWCNPISGHATLYWYQQILGQGPKLLIQFQNNGVVDDSQLPKDRFSAERLKGVDSTLKIQPAKLEDSAVYLCASSFGLASYSQFFGPGTRLTVL.

This clonotype has a count of ten or more. This chain uses TRBV27 with TRBJ2-1, with a tentative D call TRBD2 (5 bases). V was cut by 5 bases and J by 6 bases, with 17 bases left in between. This CDR3 has 15 residues. CDR1 is MNHEY and CDR2 is SMNVEV in the germline V gene (reference sequence). CDR3 in DNA: TGTGCCAGCAGTCCCGCGGGTCGGGCAAGCAATGAGCAGTTCTTC. Residues: CASSPAGRASNEQFF.

This clonotype was picked up a small number of times. The chain couples TRBV28 to TRBJ2-7, with TRBD2 matching over 7 bases. The CDR3 totals 15 residues. Trimming took 3 bases from V and 3 from J; bases not matched to a gene: 8. CDR1 is MDHEN, CDR2 SYDVKM, per germline. The CDR3 region has the DNA TGTGCCAGCAGTTTGGTGACTAGCAGTAACTACGAGCAGTACTTC. This sequence encodes CASSLVTSSNYEQYF.

A few counts support this clonotype. V usage is TRBV6-5 and J usage is TRBJ1-2; 11 positions agree with TRBD1. The CDR3 runs to 16 residues. Germline-derived CDR1 and CDR2 are MNHEY and SVGAGI. The ends lost 7 bases at V and 7 bases at J; junction bases unmatched: 14. The CDR3 DNA reads TGTGCCAGCAAATCTGGGGCAGGGACAGGGGGTTTTGGCTACACCTTC. It translates to CASKSGAGTGGFGYTF.

Ten or more counts support this clonotype. The chain combines TRBV7-2 with TRBJ1-6, with 8 positions matching TRBD1. CDR1 is SGHTA and CDR2 is FQGNSA in the germline V gene. After removal of 4 bases from V and 5 bases from J, the junction contained 4 bases not matched to a gene. This CDR3 is built from 15 residues. CDR3 coding DNA: TGTGCCAGCAGCTCACAGGGGGTGGATAATTCACCCCTCCACTTT. This sequence encodes CASSSQGVDNSPLHF.

The chain couples TRBV28 to TRBJ2-7; D possibly corresponds to TRBD2 (6 bases). This CDR3 has 14 amino acids. Trimming took off 7 bases at V and 2 bases at J, with 15 bases between the two ends. CDR1 and CDR2 from the germline V gene are MDHEN and SYDVKM. The CDR3 coding sequence is TGTGCCAGCAAAATGGGGGGTCAAACCTACGAGCAGTACTTC. Encoded protein: CASKMGGQTYEQYF.

Concerning this clonotype: A much larger clone lies a single base off, so this may be a read error. The gene calls are TRBV6-5 and TRBJ2-1; TRBD2 is a possible D gene (5 bases). The CDR3 has 13 residues. V was cut by 5 bases and J by 10 bases, with 15 bases left in between. CDR1 MNHEY and CDR2 SVGAGI come from the germline V gene. CDR3 protein: CASSTTRPGEQFF. The CDR3 DNA reads as TGTGCCAGCAGTACTACGAGGCCGGGGGAGCAGTTCTTC.

This rearrangement joins TRBV18 to TRBJ1-5, with TRBD1 matching over 8 bases. CDR1 is KGHSH, CDR2 LQKENI, per germline. This CDR3 is built from 14 residues. V lost 2 bases, J lost 7 bases, and 4 bases stayed unmatched. The CDR3 protein is CASSPATGDQPQHF. In DNA form, the CDR3 reads TGTGCCAGCTCACCAGCGACAGGGGACCAGCCCCAGCATTTT. Supplemented by reference TRBV18 and TRBJ1-5, the full variable domain reads NAGVMQNPRHLVRRRGQEARLRCSPMKGHSHVYWYRQLPEEGLKFMVYLQKENIIDESGMPKERFSAEFPKEGPSILRIQQVVRGDSAAYFCASSPATGDQPQHFGDGTRLSIL.

The chain links TRBV29-1 to TRBJ1-1, with a possible D match to TRBD1 (5 bases). Germline-derived CDR1 and CDR2 are SQVTM and ANQGSEA. The CDR3 runs to 12 residues. Between the trimmed V and J ends, which lost 4 bases and 11 bases, there was a span of 17 bases. The DNA of the CDR3 is TGCAGCGTTGTCCCGTTAAGACAGATGGCTTTCTTT. This codes for CSVVPLRQMAFF.

The rearrangement links TRBV28 to TRBJ1-6; tentative D call: TRBD1 (5 bases). The V and J ends lost 6 bases and 6 bases respectively, with 15 bases between them. Germline V gene sequence: CDR1 MDHEN, CDR2 SYDVKM. CDR3 length: 15 residues. In nucleotides, the CDR3 is TGTGCCAGCAGCTCGGCGGGGCCGGCTAATTCACCCCTCCACTTT. Its translation is CASSSAGPANSPLHF. Full variable domain (rest looked up from reference TRBV28 and TRBJ1-6): DVKVTQSSRYLVKRTGEKVFLECVQDMDHENMFWYRQDPGLGLRLIYFSYDVKMKEKGDIPEGYSVSREKKERFSLILESASTNQTSMYLCASSSAGPANSPLHFGNGTRLTVT.

The V and J genes are TRBV10-3 and TRBJ2-1; 8 bases line up with TRBD2. V lost 3 bases and J lost 0; bases outside the gene matches: 7. This CDR3 has 17 residues. The germline V gene encodes CDR1 ENHRY and CDR2 SYGVKD. The CDR3: CAISDPQAGVSYNEQFF. CDR3 coding DNA: TGTGCCATCAGTGACCCTCAAGCGGGGGTCTCCTACAATGAGCAGTTCTTC.

This clonotype occurred many times. The genes are TRBV7-2 and TRBJ2-3; D perhaps matches TRBD2 (5 bases). This CDR3 region has 14 residues. The germline V and J ends were trimmed by 4 bases and 0 bases, with 8 bases remaining between them. Germline CDR1 and CDR2: SGHTA and FQGNSA. The CDR3 DNA reads as TGTGCCAGCAGCTCCGGGGTTAGCACAGATACGCAGTATTTT. This gives the protein CASSSGVSTDTQYF.

V and J are TRBV6-5 and TRBJ1-2; D ambiguous. Germline V gene lookup returns CDR1 MNHEY and CDR2 SVGAGI. CDR3 length equals 16 residues. V shed 0 bases and J shed 4 bases, with 15 bases lying between them. This CDR3 reads CASSYSGVAGGYGYTF. Written as DNA, the CDR3 is TGTGCCAGCAGTTACTCCGGGGTGGCAGGAGGCTATGGCTACACCTTC.

The V and J genes are TRBV12-3 or TRBV12-4 and TRBJ2-1, with 8 nucleotides matching TRBD2. V lost 6 bases to trimming and J lost 0 bases; unmatched junction nucleotides: 10. This CDR3 is built from 17 residues. CDR3 loop: CASRGTPGGSSYNEQFF. The CDR3 DNA sequence: TGTGCCAGCAGGGGGACACCGGGGGGGAGCTCCTACAATGAGCAGTTCTTC.

This chain joins TRBV7-1 and TRBJ2-5; 7 bases fit TRBD1. TRBV7-1 is filed as an ORF, its function uncertain. This CDR3 is built from 12 residues. The ends lost 8 bases at V and 3 bases at J; junction bases unmatched: 3. The CDR3 DNA is TGTGCCAGCGGACAGGTCGAAGAGACCCAGTACTTC. Amino acid sequence: CASGQVEETQYF.

This chain connects TRBV24-1 to TRBJ2-1, with D perhaps matching TRBD2 (5 bases). Trimming took off 2 bases at V and 9 bases at J, with 19 bases between the two ends. CDR3 length: 16 amino acids. CDR1 is KGHDR, CDR2 SFDVKD, per germline. In DNA form, the CDR3 reads TGTGCCACCAGTGATTCGGGTACGGGGTCGCTGGCTGAGCAGTTCTTC. Encoded protein: CATSDSGTGSLAEQFF.